Below are 5 T cell receptor beta chains sequenced from a single sample in a study of blood T cell repertoires in COVID-19. Measured with immunoSEQ multiplex PCR; TCRdb has only the in-frame clones, and not every one. The repertoire has 150,000 to 200,000 clones, approximately 86% of them found once; the top ten carry about 9.7%. Sample: peripheral blood. These receptor sequences come from a man aged 50-60 years with active or convalescent COVID-19.

The J gene is TRBJ2-3, the V gene TRBV24-1; 9 nucleotides line up with TRBD1. V shed 3 bases and J 2 bases; nucleotides not matched to a gene: 11. The CDR3 totals 18 residues. Per the germline V gene, CDR1 is KGHDR and CDR2 is SFDVKD. DNA of the CDR3: TGTGCCACCAGTGATACTACCGGGACAGGGAGGGCCACAGATACGCAGTATTTT. This encodes CATSDTTGTGRATDTQYF.

The V gene is TRBV25-1, the J gene TRBJ1-1; D unresolved. Germline CDR1 and CDR2: MGHDK and SYGVNS. V lost 2 bases and J 13 bases, leaving 11 bases between the germline ends. CDR3 size: 11 residues. CDR3 loop: CASSEDGDGFF. CDR3 coding DNA: TGTGCCAGCAGTGAAGACGGAGACGGTTTCTTT.

The chain has TRBV6-6 and TRBJ1-2; 8 bases line up with TRBD1. The CDR3 runs 12 residues. From germline, CDR1 is MNHNY and CDR2 SVGAGI (reference sequence). Unmatched junction bases numbered 4, after V lost 4 bases and J lost 9 bases. CDR3 amino acids: CASSFGQGSYTF. Written as DNA, the CDR3 is TGTGCCAGCAGTTTTGGACAGGGAAGCTACACCTTC.

This clone appeared once. Different DNA sequences within this sample yield the same CDR3. This rearrangement joins TRBV7-3 to TRBJ2-1; 10 nucleotides align to TRBD2. The ends lost 1 base at V and 10 bases at J; junction bases unmatched: 7. CDR3 size: 15 residues. Germline V gene data show CDR1 as SGHTA and CDR2 as FQGTGA. The CDR3, as DNA: TGTGCCAGCAGCTTAAGGCCCAGCGGGGGGGGCGAGCAGTTCTTC. Its protein product is CASSLRPSGGGEQFF.

This chain connects TRBV9 to TRBJ1-4, with D possibly being TRBD1 (5 bases). V lost 0 bases and J lost 7, with 13 bases in between. This CDR3 has 15 amino acids. Per germline, CDR1 SGDLS and CDR2 YYNGEE. In DNA, the CDR3 is TGTGCCAGCAGCGTAGCCCGAGGACATGGTGAAAAACTGTTTTTT. This codes for CASSVARGHGEKLFF.